The present entry profiles one T cell receptor (beta chain) with its context. Antigen unknown. The V segment lost 1 base and the J segment 7 bases; nucleotides outside the gene matches: 8. CDR1 and CDR2 (germline): SGHRS, YFSETQ. CDR3 length: 14 amino acids. MiXCR, run by TCRdb on the reads, gives a single entry per CDR3 protein. The sample includes 200,000 to 250,000 distinct CDR3 sequences, roughly 22% of them seen just once. The entry originates in a study of T cell repertoires in cytomegalovirus infection. About the study: An indication of both CMV infection and matching HLA type came from public TCR beta signatures. General study points: The response measured ex vivo was dominated by TCR beta clonotypes (HLA-C-restricted and CMV-specific). Pooled public TCR beta family frequency picked out CMV carriers with the relevant HLA.

The clonotype was recovered from a human donor in good health (CMV status not recorded). Some clones in this sample may be carry-over from other donors' samples. This sequence joins TRBV5-1 and TRBJ2-7; 7 bases map to TRBD1. Sequencing was carried out using CD8+ T cells from PBMCs. CDR3 amino acids: CASSLWTGYEEQYF. The CDR3 bases are TGCGCCAGCAGCTTGTGGACAGGCTATGAGGAGCAGTACTTC.